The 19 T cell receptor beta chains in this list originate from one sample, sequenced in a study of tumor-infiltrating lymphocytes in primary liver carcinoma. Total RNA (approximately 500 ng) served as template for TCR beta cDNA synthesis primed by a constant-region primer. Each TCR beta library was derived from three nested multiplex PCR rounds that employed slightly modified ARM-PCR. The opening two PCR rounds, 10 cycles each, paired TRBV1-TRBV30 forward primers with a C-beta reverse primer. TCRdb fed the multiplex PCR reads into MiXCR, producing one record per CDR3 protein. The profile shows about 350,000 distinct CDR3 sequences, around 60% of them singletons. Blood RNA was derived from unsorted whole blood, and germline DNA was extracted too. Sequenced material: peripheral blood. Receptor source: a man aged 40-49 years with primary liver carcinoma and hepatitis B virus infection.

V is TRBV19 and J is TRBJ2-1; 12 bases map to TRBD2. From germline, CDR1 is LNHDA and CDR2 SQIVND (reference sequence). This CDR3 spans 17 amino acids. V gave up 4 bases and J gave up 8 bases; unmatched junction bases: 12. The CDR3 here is CASSTVSILAGGDEQFF. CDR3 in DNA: TGTGCCAGTAGTACGGTGTCTATACTAGCGGGAGGCGATGAGCAGTTCTTC.

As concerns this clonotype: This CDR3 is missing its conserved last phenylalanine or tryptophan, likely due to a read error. The chain's CDR3 is CSVERGRGTDTQYL. The CDR3 DNA follows: TGCAGCGTTGAAAGGGGCCGGGGCACAGATACGCAGTATCTT. This sequence joins TRBV29-1 and TRBJ2-3; a weak D match, TRBD1 (5 bases). CDR1 and CDR2 (germline): SQVTM, ANQGSEA. V lost 2 bases and J 1 base, leaving 10 bases between the germline ends. The CDR3 length is 14 residues.

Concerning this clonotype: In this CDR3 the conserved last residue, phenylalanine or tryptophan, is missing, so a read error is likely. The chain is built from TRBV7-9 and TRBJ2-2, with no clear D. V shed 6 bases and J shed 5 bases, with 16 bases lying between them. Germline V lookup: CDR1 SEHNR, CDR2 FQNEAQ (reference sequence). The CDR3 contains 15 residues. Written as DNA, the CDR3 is TGTGCCAGCAGGTCTCTGAATTCGAGGACCGGGGAGCTGTTTATT. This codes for CASRSLNSRTGELFI.

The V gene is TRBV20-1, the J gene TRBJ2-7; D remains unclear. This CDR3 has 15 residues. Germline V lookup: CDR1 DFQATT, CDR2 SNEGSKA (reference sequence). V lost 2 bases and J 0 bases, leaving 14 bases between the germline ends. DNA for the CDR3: TGCAGTGCTAGAAATTACGAACCAATCTCCTACGAGCAGTACTTC. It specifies CSARNYEPISYEQYF.

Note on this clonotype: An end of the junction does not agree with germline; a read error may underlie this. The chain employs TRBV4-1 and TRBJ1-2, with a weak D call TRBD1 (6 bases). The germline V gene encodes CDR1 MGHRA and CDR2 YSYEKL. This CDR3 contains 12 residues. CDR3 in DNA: TGCGCCACCAGCCAACAGGGTTATGGCTACACCTTC. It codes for CATSQQGYGYTF.

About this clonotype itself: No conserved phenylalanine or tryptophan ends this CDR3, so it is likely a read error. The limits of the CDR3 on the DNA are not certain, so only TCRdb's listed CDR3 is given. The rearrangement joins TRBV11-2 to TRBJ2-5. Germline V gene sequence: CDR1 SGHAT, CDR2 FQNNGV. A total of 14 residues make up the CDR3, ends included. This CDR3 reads CASSLTAAKRTQHI.

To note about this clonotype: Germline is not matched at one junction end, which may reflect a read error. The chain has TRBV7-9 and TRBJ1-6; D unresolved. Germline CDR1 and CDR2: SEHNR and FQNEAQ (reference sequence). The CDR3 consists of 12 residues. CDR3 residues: CASSFPDSRLHF. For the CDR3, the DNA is TGTGCCAGCAGCTTCCCGGATTCACGCCTCCACTTT.

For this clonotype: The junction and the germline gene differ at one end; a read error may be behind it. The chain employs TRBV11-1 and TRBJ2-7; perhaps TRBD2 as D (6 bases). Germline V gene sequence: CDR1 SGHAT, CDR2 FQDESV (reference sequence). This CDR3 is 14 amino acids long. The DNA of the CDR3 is TGCGCCAACAGCTTAAGTGGGGGAGGCTACGAGCAGTACTTC. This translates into CANSLSGGGYEQYF.

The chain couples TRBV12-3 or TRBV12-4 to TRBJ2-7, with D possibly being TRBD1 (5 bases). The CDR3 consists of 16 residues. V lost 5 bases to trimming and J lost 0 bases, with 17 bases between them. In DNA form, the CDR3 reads TGTGCCAGCAGTCTGCGTCAAAAGGACACCTCCTACGAGCAGTACTTC. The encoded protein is CASSLRQKDTSYEQYF.

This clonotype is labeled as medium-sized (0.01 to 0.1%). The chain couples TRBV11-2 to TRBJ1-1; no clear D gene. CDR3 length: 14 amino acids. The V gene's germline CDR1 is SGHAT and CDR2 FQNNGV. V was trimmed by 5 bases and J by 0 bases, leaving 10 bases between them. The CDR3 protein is CASSPTEMNTEAFF. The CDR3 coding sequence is TGTGCCAGCAGCCCGACGGAAATGAACACTGAAGCTTTCTTT.

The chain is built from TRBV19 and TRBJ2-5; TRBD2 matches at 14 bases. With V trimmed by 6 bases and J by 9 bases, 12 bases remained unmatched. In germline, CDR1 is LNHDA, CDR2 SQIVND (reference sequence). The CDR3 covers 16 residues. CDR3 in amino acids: CASSPGTSGRSGAQYF. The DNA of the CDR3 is TGTGCCAGTAGCCCTGGGACTAGCGGGAGATCAGGGGCCCAGTACTTC. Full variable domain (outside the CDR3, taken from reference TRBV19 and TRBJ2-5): DGGITQSPKYLFRKEGQNVTLSCEQNLNHDAMYWYRQDPGQGLRLIYYSQIVNDFQKGDIAEGYSVSREKKESFPLTVTSAQKNPTAFYLCASSPGTSGRSGAQYFGPGTRLLVL.

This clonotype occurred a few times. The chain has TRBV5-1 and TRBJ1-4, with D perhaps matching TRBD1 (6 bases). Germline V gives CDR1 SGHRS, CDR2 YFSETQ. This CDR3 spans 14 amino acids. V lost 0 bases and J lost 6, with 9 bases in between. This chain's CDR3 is CASSLEPGDEKLFF. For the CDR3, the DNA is TGCGCCAGCAGCTTGGAGCCAGGGGATGAAAAACTGTTTTTT.

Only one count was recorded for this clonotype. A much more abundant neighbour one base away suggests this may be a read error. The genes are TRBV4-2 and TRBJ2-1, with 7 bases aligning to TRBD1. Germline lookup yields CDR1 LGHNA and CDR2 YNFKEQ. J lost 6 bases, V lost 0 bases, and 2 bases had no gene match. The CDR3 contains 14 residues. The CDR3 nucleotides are TGTGCCAGCAGCCAAGAAAGGGGGCGCAATGAGCAGTTCTTC. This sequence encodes CASSQERGRNEQFF.

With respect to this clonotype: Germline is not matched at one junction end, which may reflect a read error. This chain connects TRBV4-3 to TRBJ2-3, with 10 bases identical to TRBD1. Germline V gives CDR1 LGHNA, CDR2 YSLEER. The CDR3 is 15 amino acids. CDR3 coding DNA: TGCGCCAGCAGCCAATCAGGACAGGGGGGGGATACCCAGTATTTT. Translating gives CASSQSGQGGDTQYF.

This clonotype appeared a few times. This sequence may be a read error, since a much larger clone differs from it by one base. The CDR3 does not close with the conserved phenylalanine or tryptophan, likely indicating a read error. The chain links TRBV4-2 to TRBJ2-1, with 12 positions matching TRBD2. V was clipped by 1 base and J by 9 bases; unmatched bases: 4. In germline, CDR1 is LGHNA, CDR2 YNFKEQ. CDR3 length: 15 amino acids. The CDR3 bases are TGTGCCAGCAGCCAAGGACTAGCGGGAGTGGGTGAGCAGTTCCTC. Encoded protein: CASSQGLAGVGEQFL.

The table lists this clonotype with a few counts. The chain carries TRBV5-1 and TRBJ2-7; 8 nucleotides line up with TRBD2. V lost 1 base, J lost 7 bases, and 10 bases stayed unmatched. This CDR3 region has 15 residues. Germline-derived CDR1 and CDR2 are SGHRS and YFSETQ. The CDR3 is CASSLSSGIGGEQYF. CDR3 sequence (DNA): TGCGCCAGCAGCTTGAGTAGCGGGATAGGTGGTGAGCAGTACTTC.

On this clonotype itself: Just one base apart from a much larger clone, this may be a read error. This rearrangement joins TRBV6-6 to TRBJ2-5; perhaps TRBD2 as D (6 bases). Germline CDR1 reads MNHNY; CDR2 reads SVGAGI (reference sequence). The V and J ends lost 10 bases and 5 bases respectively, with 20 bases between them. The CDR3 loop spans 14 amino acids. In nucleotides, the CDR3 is TGTGCCAACAGAAATCAGCGGGCAAAGGAGACCCAGTACTTC. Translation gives CANRNQRAKETQYF.

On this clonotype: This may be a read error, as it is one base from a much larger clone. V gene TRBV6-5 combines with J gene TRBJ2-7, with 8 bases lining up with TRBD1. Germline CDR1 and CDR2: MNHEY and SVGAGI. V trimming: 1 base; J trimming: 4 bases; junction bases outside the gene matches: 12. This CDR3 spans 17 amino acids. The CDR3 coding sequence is TGTGCCAGCAGTTACTGGGGCACCAGGACAGGGTTTTACGAGCAGTACTTC. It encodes CASSYWGTRTGFYEQYF.

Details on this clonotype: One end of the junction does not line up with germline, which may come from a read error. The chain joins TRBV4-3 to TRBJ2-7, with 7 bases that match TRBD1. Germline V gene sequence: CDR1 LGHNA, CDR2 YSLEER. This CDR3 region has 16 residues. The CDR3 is CASSQGIGGHIYEQYF. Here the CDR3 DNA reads TGCGCCAGTAGCCAAGGAATAGGGGGCCATATCTACGAGCAGTACTTC.